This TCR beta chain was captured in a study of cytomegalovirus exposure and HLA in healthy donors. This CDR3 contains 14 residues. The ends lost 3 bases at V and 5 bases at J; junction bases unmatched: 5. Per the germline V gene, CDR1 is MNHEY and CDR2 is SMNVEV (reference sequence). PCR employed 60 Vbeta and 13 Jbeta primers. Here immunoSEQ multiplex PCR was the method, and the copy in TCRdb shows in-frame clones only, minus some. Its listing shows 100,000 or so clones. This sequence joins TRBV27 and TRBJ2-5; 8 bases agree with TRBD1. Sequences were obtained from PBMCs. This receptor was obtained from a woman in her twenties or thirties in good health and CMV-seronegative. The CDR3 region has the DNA TGTGCCAGCAGTTTTCAGGGGGCGCGGGAGACCCAGTACTTC. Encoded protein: CASSFQGARETQYF.